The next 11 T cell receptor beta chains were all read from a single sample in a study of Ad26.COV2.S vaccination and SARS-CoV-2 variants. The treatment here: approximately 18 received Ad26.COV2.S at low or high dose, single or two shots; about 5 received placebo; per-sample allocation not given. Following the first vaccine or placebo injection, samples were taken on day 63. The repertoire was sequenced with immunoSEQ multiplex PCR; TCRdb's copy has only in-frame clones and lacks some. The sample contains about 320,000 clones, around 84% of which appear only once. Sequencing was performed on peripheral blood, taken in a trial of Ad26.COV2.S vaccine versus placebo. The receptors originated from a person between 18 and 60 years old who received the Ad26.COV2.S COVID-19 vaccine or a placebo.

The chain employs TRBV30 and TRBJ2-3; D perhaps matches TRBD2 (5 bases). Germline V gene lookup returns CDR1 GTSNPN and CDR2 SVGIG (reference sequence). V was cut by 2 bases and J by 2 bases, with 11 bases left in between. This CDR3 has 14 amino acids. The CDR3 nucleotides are TGTGCCTGGAGTCCGGGGTCAACCACAGATACGCAGTATTTT. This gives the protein CAWSPGSTTDTQYF.

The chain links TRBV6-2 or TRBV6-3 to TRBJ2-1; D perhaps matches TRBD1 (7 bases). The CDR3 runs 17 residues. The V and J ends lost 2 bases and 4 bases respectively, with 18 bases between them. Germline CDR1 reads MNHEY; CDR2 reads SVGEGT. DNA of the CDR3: TGTGCCAGCAGTTACACCTCAGGGGGAGGTTTATACAATGAGCAGTTCTTC. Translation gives CASSYTSGGGLYNEQFF.

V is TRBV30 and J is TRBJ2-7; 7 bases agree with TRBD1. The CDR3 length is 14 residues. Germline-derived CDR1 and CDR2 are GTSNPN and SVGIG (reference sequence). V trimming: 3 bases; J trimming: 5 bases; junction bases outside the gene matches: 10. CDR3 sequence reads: CAWRGQGVFHEQYF. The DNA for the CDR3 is TGTGCCTGGAGGGGCCAGGGGGTTTTCCACGAGCAGTACTTC.

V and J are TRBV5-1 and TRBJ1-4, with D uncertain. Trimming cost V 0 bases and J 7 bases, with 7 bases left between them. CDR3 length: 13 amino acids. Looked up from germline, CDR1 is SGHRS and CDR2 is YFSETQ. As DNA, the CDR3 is TGCGCCAGCAGCTTGGATATGGGTGAAAAACTGTTTTTT. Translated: CASSLDMGEKLFF.

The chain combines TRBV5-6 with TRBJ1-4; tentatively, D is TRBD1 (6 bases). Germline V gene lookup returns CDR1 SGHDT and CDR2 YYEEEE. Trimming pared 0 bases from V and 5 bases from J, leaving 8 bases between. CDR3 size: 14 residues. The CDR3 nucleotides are TGTGCCAGCAGCTTGGGGAGGGGGAATGAAAAACTGTTTTTT. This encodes CASSLGRGNEKLFF.

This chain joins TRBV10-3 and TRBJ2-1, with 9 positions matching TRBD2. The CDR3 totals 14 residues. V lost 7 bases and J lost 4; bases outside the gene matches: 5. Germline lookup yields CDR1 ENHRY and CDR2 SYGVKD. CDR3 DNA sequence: TGTGCCATCATGCCAGCGGGGGGTTACAATGAGCAGTTCTTC. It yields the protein CAIMPAGGYNEQFF.

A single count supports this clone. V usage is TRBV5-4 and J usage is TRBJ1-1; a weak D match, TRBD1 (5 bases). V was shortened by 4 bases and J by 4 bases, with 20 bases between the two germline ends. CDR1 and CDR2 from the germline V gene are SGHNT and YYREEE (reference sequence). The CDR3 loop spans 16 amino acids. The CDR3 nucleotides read TGTGCCAGCAGCCCCGGGGGGACCACAGAGGGCACTGAAGCTTTCTTT. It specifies CASSPGGTTEGTEAFF.

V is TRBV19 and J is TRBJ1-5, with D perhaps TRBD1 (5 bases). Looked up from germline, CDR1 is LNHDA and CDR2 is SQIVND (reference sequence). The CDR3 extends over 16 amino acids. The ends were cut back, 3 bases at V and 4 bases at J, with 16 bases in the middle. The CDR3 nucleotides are TGTGCCAGTAGTATTTACCCGACAGCGAAAAATCAGCCCCAGCATTTT. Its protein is CASSIYPTAKNQPQHF.

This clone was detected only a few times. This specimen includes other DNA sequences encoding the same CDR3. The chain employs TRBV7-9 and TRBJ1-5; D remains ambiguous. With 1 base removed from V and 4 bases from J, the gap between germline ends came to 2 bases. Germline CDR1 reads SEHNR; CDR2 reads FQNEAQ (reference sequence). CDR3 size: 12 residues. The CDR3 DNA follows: TGTGCCAGCAGCTTAGGGAATCAGCCCCAGCATTTT. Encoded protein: CASSLGNQPQHF.

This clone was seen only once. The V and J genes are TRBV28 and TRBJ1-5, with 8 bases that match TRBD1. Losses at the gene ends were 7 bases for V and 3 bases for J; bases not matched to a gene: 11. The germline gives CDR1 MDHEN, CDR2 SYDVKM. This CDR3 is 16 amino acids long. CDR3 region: CASNSFGTGTNQPQHF. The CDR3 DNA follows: TGTGCCAGCAACTCTTTCGGGACAGGTACCAATCAGCCCCAGCATTTT. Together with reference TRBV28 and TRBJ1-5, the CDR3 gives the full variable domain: DVKVTQSSRYLVKRTGEKVFLECVQDMDHENMFWYRQDPGLGLRLIYFSYDVKMKEKGDIPEGYSVSREKKERFSLILESASTNQTSMYLCASNSFGTGTNQPQHFGDGTRLSIL.

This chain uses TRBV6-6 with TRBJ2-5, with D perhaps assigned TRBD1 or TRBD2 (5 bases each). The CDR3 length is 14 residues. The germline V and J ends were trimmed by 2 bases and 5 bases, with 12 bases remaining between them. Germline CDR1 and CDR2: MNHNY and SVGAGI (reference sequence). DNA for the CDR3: TGTGCCAGCAGTTACGGGGGTTTGGGGGAGACCCAGTACTTC. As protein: CASSYGGLGETQYF.